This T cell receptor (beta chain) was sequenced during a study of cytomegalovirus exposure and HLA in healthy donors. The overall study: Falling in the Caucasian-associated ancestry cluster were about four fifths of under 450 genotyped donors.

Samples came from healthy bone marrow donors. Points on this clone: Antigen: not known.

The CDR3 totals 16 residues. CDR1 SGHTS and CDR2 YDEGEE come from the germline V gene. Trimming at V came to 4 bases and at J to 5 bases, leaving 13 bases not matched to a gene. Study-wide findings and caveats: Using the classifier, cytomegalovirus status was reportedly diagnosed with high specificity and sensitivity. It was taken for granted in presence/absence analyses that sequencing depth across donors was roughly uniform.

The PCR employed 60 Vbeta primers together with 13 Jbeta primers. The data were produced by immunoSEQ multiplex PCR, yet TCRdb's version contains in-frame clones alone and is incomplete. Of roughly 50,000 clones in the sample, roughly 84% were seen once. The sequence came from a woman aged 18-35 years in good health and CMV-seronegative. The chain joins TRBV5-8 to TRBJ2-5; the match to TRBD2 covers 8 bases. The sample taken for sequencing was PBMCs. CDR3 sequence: CASSPGRKAGAETQYF. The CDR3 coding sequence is TGTGCCAGCAGCCCGGGACGGAAAGCGGGAGCGGAGACCCAGTACTTC.